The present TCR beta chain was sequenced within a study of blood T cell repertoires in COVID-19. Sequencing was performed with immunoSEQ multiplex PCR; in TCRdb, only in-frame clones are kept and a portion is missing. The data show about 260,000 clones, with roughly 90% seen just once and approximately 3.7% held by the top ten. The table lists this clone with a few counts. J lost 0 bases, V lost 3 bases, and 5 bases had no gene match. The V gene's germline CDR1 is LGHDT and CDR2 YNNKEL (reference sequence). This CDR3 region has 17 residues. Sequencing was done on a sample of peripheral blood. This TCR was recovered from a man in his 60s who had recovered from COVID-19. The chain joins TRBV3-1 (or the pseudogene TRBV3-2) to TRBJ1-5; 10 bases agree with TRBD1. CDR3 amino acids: CASSQGDRGFSNQPQHF. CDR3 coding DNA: TGTGCCAGCAGCCAGGGGGACAGGGGTTTTAGCAATCAGCCCCAGCATTTT.